This entry features one T cell receptor (beta chain) sequence. Original processing notes: Amplifying reference gene primers gave estimates of nucleated cell counts. This table comes from immunoSEQ multiplex PCR, and its TCRdb copy is limited to in-frame clones, with some not included. The V and J calls and the clone size are those of that table, but D and trimming were determined from the DNA. Of 150,000 to 200,000 clones listed, roughly nine tenths are singletons. Germline V lookup: CDR1 LGHNA, CDR2 YNFKEQ. Trimming shortened V by 0 bases and J by 1 base, and 9 bases separated the two germline ends. The CDR3 length is 15 residues. This record belongs to a study of blood T cell repertoires in COVID-19. Background on the study: COVID-19 samples from acute and convalescent phases originated in the United States, Italy and Spain. The cDNA or gDNA used as material had been derived from T cells, B-cell-depleted T cells, or PBMCs.

This TCR was recovered from a man between 60 and 75 years old with active or convalescent COVID-19. V gene TRBV4-2 combines with J gene TRBJ1-1; a possible D gene is TRBD1 (5 bases). Sample: peripheral blood. The CDR3 loop is CASSQDLQGNTEAFF. The DNA for the CDR3 is TGTGCCAGCAGCCAAGATCTTCAGGGGAACACTGAAGCTTTCTTT.